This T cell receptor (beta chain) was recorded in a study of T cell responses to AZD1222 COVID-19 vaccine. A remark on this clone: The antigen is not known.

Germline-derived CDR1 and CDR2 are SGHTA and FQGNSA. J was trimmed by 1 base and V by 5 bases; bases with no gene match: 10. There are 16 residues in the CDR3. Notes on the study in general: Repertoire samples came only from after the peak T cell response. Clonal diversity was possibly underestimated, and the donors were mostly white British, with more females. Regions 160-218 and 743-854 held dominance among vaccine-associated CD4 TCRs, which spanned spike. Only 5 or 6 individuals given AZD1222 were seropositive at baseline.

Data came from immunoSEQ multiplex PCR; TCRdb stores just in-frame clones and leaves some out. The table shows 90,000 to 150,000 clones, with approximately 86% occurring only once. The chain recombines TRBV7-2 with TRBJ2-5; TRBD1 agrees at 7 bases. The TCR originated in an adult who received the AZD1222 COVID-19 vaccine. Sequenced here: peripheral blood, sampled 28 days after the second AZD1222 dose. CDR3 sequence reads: CASSRKGTASQETQYF. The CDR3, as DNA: TGTGCCAGCAGCCGTAAAGGGACAGCCTCCCAAGAGACCCAGTACTTC. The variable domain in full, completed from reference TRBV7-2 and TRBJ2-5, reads GAGVSQSPSNKVTEKGKDVELRCDPISGHTALYWYRQSLGQGLEFLIYFQGNSAPDKSGLPSDRFSAERTGGSVSTLTIQRTQQEDSAVYLCASSRKGTASQETQYFGPGTRLLVL.